The rows below give T cell receptor beta chains drawn from one sample of a study of blood T cells in healthy people across ages. TCRdb re-called the 5' RACE reads through MiXCR, storing one row per CDR3 protein. The sample holds 1.5 million to 2 million distinct CDR3 sequences, 28% seen once. Input material: blood. The source of these receptors is a woman in her 30s in good health. The CDR3 runs from the conserved cysteine through the conserved F or W. The order of the fields is V gene, CDR3 protein.

v_gene: TRBV6-1; CDR3aa: CASSPWGGRGETQYF
v_gene: TRBV7-2; CDR3aa: CASSSPQGITGYTF
v_gene: TRBV29-1; CDR3aa: CSVEPPGQSSYEQYF
v_gene: TRBV5-1; CDR3aa: CARSPTGGGTNQPQHF
v_gene: TRBV25-1; CDR3aa: CASSSIIRGAAQYF
v_gene: TRBV6-5; CDR3aa: CANSSKDRGRTNEKLFF
v_gene: TRBV12-3/TRBV12-4; CDR3aa: CASRYNGLKKGNEQFF
v_gene: TRBV7-6; CDR3aa: CASSLDRAGFGGYTF
v_gene: TRBV9; CDR3aa: CASSGGHGALRIGELFF
v_gene: TRBV12-3/TRBV12-4; CDR3aa: CASSLPRATEQYF
v_gene: TRBV20-1; CDR3aa: CSAKIAGAQREQYF
v_gene: TRBV6-2/TRBV6-3; CDR3aa: CASKGLGDGYTF
v_gene: TRBV11-2; CDR3aa: CASSTAGTETQYF
v_gene: TRBV4-3; CDR3aa: CASSHNSGGKAEAFF
v_gene: TRBV12-3/TRBV12-4; CDR3aa: CASSPLTEGSGYTF
v_gene: TRBV19; CDR3aa: CASKDREDYGYTF
v_gene: TRBV12-3/TRBV12-4; CDR3aa: CASSPTTGVNNEQFF
v_gene: TRBV24-1; CDR3aa: CATGDFQSQETQYF
v_gene: TRBV3-1; CDR3aa: CASSHIRDHQETQYF
v_gene: TRBV18; CDR3aa: CASSPGQGVGQPQHF
v_gene: TRBV7-2; CDR3aa: CAISPGAGGQETQYF
v_gene: TRBV7-2; CDR3aa: CASRRSHAGEDEQYF
v_gene: TRBV7-2; CDR3aa: CASSLGLAGSSYEQYF
v_gene: TRBV5-6; CDR3aa: CASSLQNRQETQYF
v_gene: TRBV4-3; CDR3aa: CASSQDNRGAYEQYF
v_gene: TRBV20-1; CDR3aa: CSAGPGTGRSYEQYF
v_gene: TRBV9; CDR3aa: CASSVAGEASYNEQFF
v_gene: TRBV5-1; CDR3aa: CASNAGLAGGEQYF
v_gene: TRBV6-5; CDR3aa: CASSSPGRGWNEQFF
v_gene: TRBV6-2/TRBV6-3; CDR3aa: CASSYYGVSYNEQFF
v_gene: TRBV7-2; CDR3aa: CASKFEGFAYEQYF
v_gene: TRBV15; CDR3aa: CATSRAGGGYSDTRYF
v_gene: TRBV27; CDR3aa: CASSTPQRGTYEQYF
v_gene: TRBV20-1; CDR3aa: CSARDPWGTGSVANYGYTF
v_gene: TRBV29-1; CDR3aa: CSVGRDRRSIQFF
v_gene: TRBV5-1; CDR3aa: CASSLNGDRGAYEQYF
v_gene: TRBV21-1; CDR3aa: CAQGGEESYEQYF
v_gene: TRBV4-1; CDR3aa: CASSQGRQSPETQYF
v_gene: TRBV6-2/TRBV6-3; CDR3aa: CASSAGTGYSYEQHF
v_gene: TRBV12-3/TRBV12-4; CDR3aa: CASSFPLTGPGEQYF
v_gene: TRBV7-2; CDR3aa: CASSLDPGQSNSPLHF
v_gene: TRBV29-1; CDR3aa: CSVAGTESYEQYF
v_gene: TRBV11-2; CDR3aa: CASSFGTSGSSEQYF
v_gene: TRBV6-6; CDR3aa: CASTKRSSYNEQFF
v_gene: TRBV30; CDR3aa: CAWSRDEVRSQYF
v_gene: TRBV13; CDR3aa: CASSLRPEETQYF
v_gene: TRBV29-1; CDR3aa: CSPRGPYNEQFF
v_gene: TRBV12-5; CDR3aa: CASGLEGTSPTGELFF
v_gene: TRBV4-3; CDR3aa: CASSQDQWGTDTQYF
v_gene: TRBV7-6; CDR3aa: CASSFSGRSTGELFF
v_gene: TRBV20-1; CDR3aa: CSAARSFYGYTF
v_gene: TRBV9; CDR3aa: CASSGPPLMLTDTQYF
v_gene: TRBV18; CDR3aa: CASSPGEWSAKNIQYF